Listed here is a single T cell receptor beta chain. Its antigen remains unknown. Selected positively for CCR7 and CD45RO-negative, naive CD8 cells excluded terminally differentiated effector memory CD45RA+ cells. The data are from a study of shared clonotypes between healthy human individuals. Study-wide context: The people who gave samples were two women and a few men aged 18 to 49.

The study's findings and limits: A small donor pool kept down the genetic and exposure-history diversity that was represented. Researchers sampled blood only, noting tissue repertoires likely differ.

The germline V gene encodes CDR1 MGHRA and CDR2 YSYEKL. The ends were cut back, 0 bases at V and 3 bases at J, with 12 bases in the middle. CDR3 size: 15 residues. Measured with immunoSEQ multiplex PCR; TCRdb has only the in-frame clones, and not every one. Of about 800,000 clones listed, 96% are singletons. Sequencing was done on a sample of naive CD8+ T cells sorted from blood. This clonotype was obtained from a man aged 25-45 years in good health. The chain joins TRBV4-1 to TRBJ2-7; no reliable D call. The CDR3 sequence: CASSQDRSNFYEQYF. CDR3 in DNA: TGCGCCAGCAGCCAAGATAGGTCTAACTTCTACGAGCAGTACTTC.